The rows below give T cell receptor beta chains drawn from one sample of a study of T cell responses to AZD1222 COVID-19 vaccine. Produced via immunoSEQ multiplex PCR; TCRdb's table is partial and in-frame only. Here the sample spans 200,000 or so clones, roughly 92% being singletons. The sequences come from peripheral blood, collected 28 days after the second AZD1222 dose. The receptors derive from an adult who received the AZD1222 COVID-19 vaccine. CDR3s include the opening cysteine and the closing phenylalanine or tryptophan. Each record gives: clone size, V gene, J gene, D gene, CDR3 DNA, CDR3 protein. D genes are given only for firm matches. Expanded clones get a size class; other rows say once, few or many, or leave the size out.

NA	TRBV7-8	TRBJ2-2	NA	TGTGCCAGCAGCGGTTCGGGGGTCAACACCGGGGAGCTGTTTTTT	CASSGSGVNTGELFF
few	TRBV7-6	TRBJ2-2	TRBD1	TGTGCCAGCAGCCCCCGACAGGGGTTCACCGGGGAGCTGTTTTTT	CASSPRQGFTGELFF
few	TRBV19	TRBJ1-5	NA	TGTGCCAGTAGTATGGCCTGGAAAAGGGGCAATCAGCCCCAGCATTTT	CASSMAWKRGNQPQHF
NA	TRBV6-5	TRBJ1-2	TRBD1	TGTGCCAGCAGGAATCCGGGACAGGGCCCTGGCTACACCTTC	CASRNPGQGPGYTF
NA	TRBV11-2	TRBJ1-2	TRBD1	TGTGCCAGCAGCGTGACAGGGGACTATGGCTACACCTTC	CASSVTGDYGYTF
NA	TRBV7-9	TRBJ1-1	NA	TGTGCCAGCAGCCCCCAGGGTCTTGGGGCCGCTGAAGCTTTCTTT	CASSPQGLGAAEAFF
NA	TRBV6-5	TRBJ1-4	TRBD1	TGTGCCAGCAGGGGACAGGGGGGCGAAAAACTGTTTTTT	CASRGQGGEKLFF
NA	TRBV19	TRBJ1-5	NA	TGTGCCAGTAGCGACAGATATCAGCCCCAGCATTTT	CASSDRYQPQHF
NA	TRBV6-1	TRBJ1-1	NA	TGTGCCAGCAGTGACCCCGGGGGCCCTAGTGTAGCTTTCTTT	CASSDPGGPSVAFF
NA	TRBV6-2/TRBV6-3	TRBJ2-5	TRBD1	TGTGCCAGCAGTTACCGGGACAGACAGACCCAGTACTTC	CASSYRDRQTQYF
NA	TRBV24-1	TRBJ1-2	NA	TGTGCCACCAGTGATTTGGCCTCAGGTCACACCTTC	CATSDLASGHTF
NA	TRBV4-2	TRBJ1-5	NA	TGTGCCAGCAGCCAAGATGGGGGGGTTGGCAGCAATCAGCCCCAGCATTTT	CASSQDGGVGSNQPQHF
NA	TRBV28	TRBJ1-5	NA	TGTGCCAGCAGTCCAACCGGGGACGGCAATCAGCCCCAGCATTTT	CASSPTGDGNQPQHF
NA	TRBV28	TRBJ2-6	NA	TGTGCCAGCCGCCAGGGCACTGGGGCCAACGTCCTGACTTTC	CASRQGTGANVLTF
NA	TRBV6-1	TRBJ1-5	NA	TGTGCCAGCAGTGCGGGGGCCGGCTATAGCAATCAGCCCCAGCATTTT	CASSAGAGYSNQPQHF
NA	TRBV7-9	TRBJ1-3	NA	TGTGCCAGCAGCTTGACAGATGGAAACACCATATATTTT	CASSLTDGNTIYF
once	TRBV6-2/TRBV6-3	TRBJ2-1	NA	TGTGCCAGCAGTTACTCGGGAGTTGAGCAGTTCTTC	CASSYSGVEQFF
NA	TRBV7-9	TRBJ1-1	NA	TGTGCCAGCAGCTTCCAGGGGAGGACTGAAGCTTTCTTT	CASSFQGRTEAFF
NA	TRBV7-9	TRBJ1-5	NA	TGTGCCAGCAGCTTAAGAGATAGCAATCAGCCCCAGCATTTT	CASSLRDSNQPQHF
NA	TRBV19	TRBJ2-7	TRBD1	TGTGCCAGTAGTCCAGGGACAGGGGCCTACGAGCAGTACTTC	CASSPGTGAYEQYF
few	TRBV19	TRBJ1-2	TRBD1	TGTGCCAGTAGCGCCAGGGGGCAGGGCTATGGCTACACCTTC	CASSARGQGYGYTF
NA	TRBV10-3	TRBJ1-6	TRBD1	TGTGCCATCGGGGACAGTTTGTTTCCAAATTCACCCCTCCACTTT	CAIGDSLFPNSPLHF
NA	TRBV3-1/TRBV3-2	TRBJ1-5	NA	TGTGCCAGCAGCCAAGCCGGGGGGATGGAGCCCCAGCATTTT	CASSQAGGMEPQHF
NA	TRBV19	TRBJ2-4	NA	TGTGCCAGTAGTATTCTAGACAGAAAAAACATTCAGTACTTC	CASSILDRKNIQYF
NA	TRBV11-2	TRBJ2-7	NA	TGTGCCAGCGGGCGGTCGACAACCTACGAGCAGTACTTC	CASGRSTTYEQYF
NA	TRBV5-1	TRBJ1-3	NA	TGCGCCAGCAGCTTGGACTCCTCTGGAAACACCATATATTTT	CASSLDSSGNTIYF
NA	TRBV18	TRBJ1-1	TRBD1	TGTGCCAGCTCACCACCTCGGGGGGACAGGTTTAACACTGAAGCTTTCTTT	CASSPPRGDRFNTEAFF
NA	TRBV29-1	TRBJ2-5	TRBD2	TGCAGCGTTGATGGGCTAGCGGGGGACCTGTACCAAGAGACCCAGTACTTC	CSVDGLAGDLYQETQYF
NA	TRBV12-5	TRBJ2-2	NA	TGTGCTAGTGCCAGCGGCGGGGAGCTGTTTTTT	CASASGGELFF
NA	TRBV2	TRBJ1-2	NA	TGTGCCAGCAGTGAAGGAAGGCAGGTAGATGGCTACACCTTC	CASSEGRQVDGYTF
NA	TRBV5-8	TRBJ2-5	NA	TGTGCCAGCAGCTTGGCAAGGGAGACCCAGTACTTC	CASSLARETQYF
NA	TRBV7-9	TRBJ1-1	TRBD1	TGTGCCAGCAGCGCACAGGGGCGGAACACTGAAGCTTTCTTT	CASSAQGRNTEAFF
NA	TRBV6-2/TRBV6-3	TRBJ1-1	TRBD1	TGTGCCAGCAGTTACCCCCCGGGACAGATCATGAACACTGAAGCTTTCTTT	CASSYPPGQIMNTEAFF
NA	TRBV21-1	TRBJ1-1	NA	TGTGCCAGCAGCTCAATGGGGGGGAAATTTGCCACTGAAGCTTTCTTT	CASSSMGGKFATEAFF
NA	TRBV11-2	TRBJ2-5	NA	TGTGCCAGCAGCCGACAGGCCCGGGAGACCCAGTACTTC	CASSRQARETQYF
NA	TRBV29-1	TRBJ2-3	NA	TGCAGCGTTCTGACCCTCCCAGGACAACACACAGATACGCAGTATTTT	CSVLTLPGQHTDTQYF
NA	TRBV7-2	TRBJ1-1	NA	TGTGCCAGCATCTACGGAACTGAAGCTTTCTTT	CASIYGTEAFF
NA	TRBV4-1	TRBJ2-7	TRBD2	TGCGCCAGCAGCCAAGAGCCCAGCGGGGTCGAGCAGTACTTC	CASSQEPSGVEQYF
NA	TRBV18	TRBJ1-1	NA	TGTGCCAGCTCACCACCGGGAGTCAGAAACACTGAAGCTTTCTTT	CASSPPGVRNTEAFF
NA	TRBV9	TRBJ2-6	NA	TGTGCCAGCAGCGTAGCTGGGGGGGGGCAAGGGGCCAACGTCCTGACTTTC	CASSVAGGGQGANVLTF
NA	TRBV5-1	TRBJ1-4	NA	TGCGCCAGCAGCTCCGACTTGGCTACTAATGAAAAACTGTTTTTT	CASSSDLATNEKLFF
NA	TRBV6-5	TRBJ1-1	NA	TGTGCCAGCAGCCGTACACGGTCCTTCGGAGCTAACTTT	CASSRTRSFGANF
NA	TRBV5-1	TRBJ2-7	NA	TGCGCCAGCAGCCATACAGGACCCTACGAGCAGTACTTC	CASSHTGPYEQYF
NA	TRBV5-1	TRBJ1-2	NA	TGCGCCAGCAGCTTGGGGGCGCGAAGGGCGGCGGATGGCTACACCTTC	CASSLGARRAADGYTF
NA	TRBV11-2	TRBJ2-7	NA	TGTGCCAGCAGCCCGGGGGTCCAGTCAGAGCAGTACTTC	CASSPGVQSEQYF
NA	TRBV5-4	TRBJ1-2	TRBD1	TGTGCCAGCAGCCCCAGCAGGGGGAGAAACTATGGCTACACCTTC	CASSPSRGRNYGYTF
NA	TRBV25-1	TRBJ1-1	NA	TGTGCCAGCAGCACTGGGACGTCTCCCAGTGGCCGAAACACTGAAGCTTTCTTT	CASSTGTSPSGRNTEAFF
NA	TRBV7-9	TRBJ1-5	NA	TGTGCCAGCAGCTTAACGAGGGGCCAGCCCCAGCATTTT	CASSLTRGQPQHF
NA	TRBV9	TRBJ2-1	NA	TGTGCCAGCAGCCTGTGGACTGGGAATGAGCAGTTCTTC	CASSLWTGNEQFF
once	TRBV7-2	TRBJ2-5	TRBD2	TGTGCCAGCAGCCGGGGGAGGGCTAGCGGGGGTCGGCGGCAAGAGACCCAGTACTTC	CASSRGRASGGRRQETQYF
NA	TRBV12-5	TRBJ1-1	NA	TGTGCTAGTGGTTTGGCAGGGAGTGTCGCTGAAGCTTTCTTT	CASGLAGSVAEAFF
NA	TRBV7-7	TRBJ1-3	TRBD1	TGTGCCAGCAGCTTAAATCCGGGACAGCAAGCTGGAAACACCATATATTTT	CASSLNPGQQAGNTIYF
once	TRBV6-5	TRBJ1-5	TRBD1	TGTGCCAGCAGTTCGAGAGGACAGGGAGGTCAGCCCCAGCATTTT	CASSSRGQGGQPQHF
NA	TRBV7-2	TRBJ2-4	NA	TGTGCCAGCAGCCAGTCGTGGGTAAACATTCAGTACTTC	CASSQSWVNIQYF
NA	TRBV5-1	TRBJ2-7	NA	TGCGCCAGCAGCACCCAGGGTTACGAGCAGTACTTC	CASSTQGYEQYF
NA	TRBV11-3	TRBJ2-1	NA	TGTGCCAGCAGCTTAGAGGGCCAGTGGAATGAGCAGTTCTTC	CASSLEGQWNEQFF
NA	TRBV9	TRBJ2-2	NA	TGTGCCAGCAGCGTAGACTTGCTCACCGGGGAGCTGTTTTTT	CASSVDLLTGELFF